Below, one T cell receptor (beta chain) is given with its context. PCR used 60 Vbeta primers and 13 Jbeta primers. Produced via immunoSEQ multiplex PCR; TCRdb's table is partial and in-frame only. The data hold about 130,000 clones, with around 80% observed a single time. This sample is drawn from a study of cytomegalovirus exposure and HLA in healthy donors. The trim removed 0 bases at V and 3 bases at J, leaving 7 bases unmatched. The CDR3 totals 16 residues. The V gene's germline CDR1 is GTSNPN and CDR2 SVGIG (reference sequence). The chain combines TRBV30 with TRBJ2-5; 10 bases are a match to TRBD2. The source material was PBMCs. This clonotype was sampled from a female donor in good health and CMV-seronegative. The CDR3 here is CAWSVGGTSVKETQYF. CDR3 nucleotides: TGTGCCTGGAGTGTAGGGGGGACTAGCGTTAAAGAGACCCAGTACTTC. Filled out from reference TRBV30 and TRBJ2-5, the complete variable domain reads SQTIHQWPATLVQPVGSPLSLECTVEGTSNPNLYWYRQAAGRGLQLLFYSVGIGQISSEVPQNLSASRPQDRQFILSSKKLLLSDSGFYLCAWSVGGTSVKETQYFGPGTRLLVL.